These 31 T cell receptor beta chains were sequenced from one sample in a study of regulatory and conventional T cells in RAG deficiency (dated by TCRdb to the late 2010s). Libraries were made using the immunoSEQ multiplex PCR assay. The source is immuneACCESS, and TCRdb retained only in-frame sequences with V and J called. Part of the clones is not carried over; for the studies checked, unresolved V genes explain less than half of this, and the remainder is unexplained. Here the sample has tens of thousands of clones; around 89% occur a single time. The ten largest make up roughly 13% of the sample. This sample was also put to use in a study of regulatory T cells. Looking at the second paper: The multiplex PCR relied on 52 forward TRBV primers and 13 reverse TRBJ primers, and amplification bias was corrected through assay-based and computational methods.

The sample consisted of CD8+ T cells sorted from blood. These receptors all stem from a human donor in good health.

On this clone itself: An end of the junction differs from the germline gene, which may be a read error. This sample includes further DNA sequences coding for the same CDR3. This sequence joins TRBV28 and TRBJ1-1; the D gene is possibly TRBD1 (6 bases). CDR3 length: 13 amino acids. The germline V gene encodes CDR1 MDHEN and CDR2 SYDVKM. The CDR3 here is CASVMQGRTEAFF. The CDR3 nucleotides are TGCGCCAGCGTTATGCAGGGGCGGACTGAAGCTTTCTTT.

This rearrangement joins TRBV5-1 to TRBJ2-3, with 11 nucleotides matching TRBD2. CDR1 and CDR2 (germline): SGHRS, YFSETQ. The junction had 10 bases not matched to a gene; V was cut back by 7 bases and J by 6 bases. The CDR3 totals 15 residues. This CDR3 reads CASRGLAGGGDTQYF. CDR3 DNA sequence: TGCGCCAGCCGGGGGCTAGCGGGGGGCGGGGATACGCAGTATTTT.

The CDR3 protein is CASSGGGEGYTF. The CDR3 DNA follows: TGTGCCAGCTCAGGAGGCGGGGAAGGCTACACCTTC. V and J are TRBV28 and TRBJ1-2; D unresolved. CDR1 MDHEN and CDR2 SYDVKM come from the germline V gene. V was pared by 8 bases and J by 8 bases, with 15 bases between. The CDR3 spans 12 residues.

This clone was detected only once. The J gene is TRBJ1-2, the V gene TRBV5-1; a weak D match, TRBD1 (6 bases). This CDR3 comprises 16 residues. CDR1 SGHRS and CDR2 YFSETQ come from the germline V gene. The V end lost 0 bases, the J end lost 6 bases, and 18 bases lay between the germline ends. CDR3 amino acids: CASSLGFSAGVDGYTF. Here the CDR3 DNA reads TGCGCCAGCAGCTTGGGGTTTAGTGCAGGGGTTGATGGCTACACCTTC.

V and J are TRBV5-6 and TRBJ1-1, with 9 bases that match TRBD1. This CDR3 comprises 15 residues. Trimming took 4 bases from V and 4 from J; bases not matched to a gene: 8. Germline V gives CDR1 SGHDT, CDR2 YYEEEE. The CDR3 region is CASSPDRGGSTEAFF. CDR3 nucleotides: TGTGCCAGCAGCCCGGACAGGGGTGGAAGCACTGAAGCTTTCTTT.

The gene calls are TRBV5-4 and TRBJ2-6, with D unresolved. Per germline, CDR1 SGHNT and CDR2 YYREEE (reference sequence). The V and J ends lost 4 bases and 0 bases respectively, with 8 bases between them. The CDR3 runs to 15 residues. The CDR3 reads CASSAVSSGANVLTF. The CDR3 bases are TGTGCCAGCAGCGCGGTCTCCTCTGGGGCCAACGTCCTGACTTTC.

The gene calls are TRBV27 and TRBJ2-7, with D perhaps matching TRBD1 (6 bases). V was cut by 5 bases and J by 7 bases, with 15 bases left in between. Germline V lookup: CDR1 MNHEY, CDR2 SMNVEV (reference sequence). There are 13 residues in the CDR3. CDR3 loop: CASSIMGAGEQYF. CDR3 nucleotides: TGTGCCAGCAGTATCATGGGGGCAGGGGAGCAGTACTTC.

Comment on this clone: Different DNA sequences within this sample yield the same CDR3. In nucleotides, the CDR3 is TGTGCCAGCAGCTCTCCCAGATCAAGCTCCTACGAGCAGTACTTC. Its protein is CASSSPRSSSYEQYF. V gene TRBV7-9 combines with J gene TRBJ2-7; D unresolved. Germline V gene sequence: CDR1 SEHNR, CDR2 FQNEAQ (reference sequence). The CDR3 has 15 residues. Trimming took 4 bases from V and 0 from J, leaving 13 bases between them.

A few counts support this clone. The same CDR3 also results from other DNA sequences found in this sample. The rearrangement joins TRBV7-9 to TRBJ1-4; D gene ambiguous. V was pared by 1 base and J by 0 bases, with 9 bases between. The CDR3 is made up of 16 amino acids. Per the germline V gene, CDR1 is SEHNR and CDR2 is FQNEAQ (reference sequence). The chain's CDR3 is CASSLGGIATNEKLFF. The CDR3 coding sequence is TGTGCCAGCAGCTTAGGGGGTATTGCAACTAATGAAAAACTGTTTTTT.

This clone came up once. The genes are TRBV4-1 and TRBJ1-5, with 10 bases aligning to TRBD1. V lost 2 bases to trimming and J lost 2 bases; unmatched junction nucleotides: 3. Germline V CDR1 and CDR2: MGHRA, YSYEKL. The CDR3 has 16 amino acids. Here the CDR3 reads CASSQPDRGRNQPQHF. Here the CDR3 DNA reads TGCGCCAGCAGCCAACCTGACAGGGGGCGCAATCAGCCCCAGCATTTT.

This clone has just one count. One end of the junction fails to match germline, which may point to a read error. The genes are TRBV5-1 and TRBJ1-3; D not certain. CDR1 SGHRS and CDR2 YFSETQ come from the germline V gene. The CDR3 loop spans 16 amino acids. The CDR3 region has the DNA TGCGCCAGCAGCGCCTCAGGACTCGTCCATGGAAACGCCATATATTTT. Translated, it gives CASSASGLVHGNAIYF.

V is TRBV6-1 and J is TRBJ1-2, with 7 bases aligning to TRBD1. The CDR3 is 15 amino acids. V was pared by 6 bases and J by 7 bases, with 14 bases of the junction left unmatched. Germline assignment: CDR1 MNHNS and CDR2 SASEGT. CDR3 sequence reads: CASSPDIGTAFGYTF. The DNA for the CDR3 is TGTGCCAGCAGCCCAGATATAGGGACAGCCTTTGGCTACACCTTC.

J is TRBJ1-6 and V is TRBV5-1, with TRBD1 matching 9 bases. The V gene's germline CDR1 is SGHRS and CDR2 YFSETQ. V lost 3 bases, J lost 9 bases, and 16 bases stayed unmatched. CDR3 length equals 18 residues. As DNA, the CDR3 is TGCGCCAGCAGCTCGGGGGCGACAGGGGGGAAGGGTATTTCACCCCTCCACTTT. Its protein product is CASSSGATGGKGISPLHF.

This clone came up a few times. The rearrangement links TRBV19 to TRBJ2-7; the D is unclear. There are 12 residues in the CDR3. Germline V CDR1 and CDR2: LNHDA, SQIVND (reference sequence). V lost 4 bases and J lost 3, with 7 bases in between. DNA for the CDR3: TGTGCCAGTAGTAGGGATTACTACGAGCAGTACTTC. It encodes CASSRDYYEQYF. Complete variable domain (other parts from reference TRBV19 and TRBJ2-7): DGGITQSPKYLFRKEGQNVTLSCEQNLNHDAMYWYRQDPGQGLRLIYYSQIVNDFQKGDIAEGYSVSREKKESFPLTVTSAQKNPTAFYLCASSRDYYEQYFGPGTRLTVT.

The chain links TRBV30 to TRBJ1-6; D not resolved. The CDR3 is made up of 14 amino acids. Germline V gives CDR1 GTSNPN, CDR2 SVGIG (reference sequence). Deletions cut 3 bases from V and 10 bases from J, with 16 bases between. CDR3: CAWRGTRSGSPLHF. The CDR3 coding sequence is TGTGCCTGGAGAGGAACGAGGTCGGGATCACCCCTCCACTTT.

V and J are TRBV18 and TRBJ1-1; tentatively, D is TRBD1 (6 bases). Looked up from germline, CDR1 is KGHSH and CDR2 is LQKENI. Trimming took 6 bases from V and 6 from J, leaving 14 bases between them. The CDR3 contains 13 residues. CDR3 nucleotides: TGTGCCAGCTCTTGGGGGCAGGGCTCTGAAGCTTTCTTT. Protein product: CASSWGQGSEAFF.

The rearrangement uses TRBV5-1 and TRBJ1-1; D is uncertain. Looked up from germline, CDR1 is SGHRS and CDR2 is YFSETQ. V was trimmed by 7 bases and J by 1 base, leaving 5 bases between them. The CDR3 spans 11 residues. The CDR3 DNA reads TGCGCCAGCCATGGGAACACTGAAGCTTTCTTT. It specifies CASHGNTEAFF.

The chain employs TRBV19 and TRBJ1-2; 7 bases are shared with TRBD1. This CDR3 region has 14 residues. V gave up 2 bases and J gave up 0 bases; unmatched junction bases: 0. Germline loops: CDR1 LNHDA, CDR2 SQIVND (reference sequence). The CDR3 DNA follows: TGTGCCAGTAGTATACAGGGGGCTAACTATGGCTACACCTTC. Translation: CASSIQGANYGYTF. Full variable domain (outside the CDR3, taken from reference TRBV19 and TRBJ1-2): DGGITQSPKYLFRKEGQNVTLSCEQNLNHDAMYWYRQDPGQGLRLIYYSQIVNDFQKGDIAEGYSVSREKKESFPLTVTSAQKNPTAFYLCASSIQGANYGYTFGSGTRLTVV.

The chain recombines TRBV5-5 with TRBJ1-2; the match to TRBD1 covers 7 bases. V was clipped by 0 bases and J by 5 bases; unmatched bases: 7. From germline, CDR1 is SGHKS and CDR2 YYEKEE (reference sequence). There are 15 residues in the CDR3. The CDR3 sequence is CASSLGQGELYGYTF. CDR3 in DNA: TGTGCCAGCAGCTTGGGGCAGGGGGAACTTTATGGCTACACCTTC.

This clone came up once. The chain carries TRBV6-4 and TRBJ1-1, with TRBD1 matching 8 bases. This CDR3 has 16 amino acids. Germline V gene data show CDR1 as MRHNA and CDR2 as SNTAGT. Trimming took 1 base from V and 4 from J; bases not matched to a gene: 8. This CDR3 reads CASSDWPGGSSTEAFF. DNA of the CDR3: TGTGCCAGCAGTGACTGGCCAGGGGGCTCGAGCACTGAAGCTTTCTTT.

The chain joins TRBV4-1 to TRBJ1-2; D is unclear. With 5 bases removed from V and 1 base from J, the gap between germline ends came to 5 bases. From germline, CDR1 is MGHRA and CDR2 YSYEKL. The CDR3 loop spans 12 amino acids. For the CDR3, the DNA is TGCGCCAGCAGCAATCTTAACTATGGCTACACCTTC. Amino acids: CASSNLNYGYTF.

This clone appeared once. V usage is TRBV27 and J usage is TRBJ2-1, with 7 bases fitting TRBD1. J was trimmed by 5 bases and V by 3 bases; bases with no gene match: 10. From germline, CDR1 is MNHEY and CDR2 SMNVEV (reference sequence). This CDR3 spans 16 amino acids. CDR3 region: CASSFDSGTVNNEQFF. The CDR3, as DNA: TGTGCCAGCAGTTTCGACTCCGGGACAGTTAACAATGAGCAGTTCTTC.

The chain carries TRBV29-1 and TRBJ1-2; D not certain. Trimming left V 7 bases short and J 5 bases short, with 11 bases between. CDR1 and CDR2 from the germline V gene are SQVTM and ANQGSEA. The length of the CDR3 is 11 residues. This CDR3 is CSDSDGYGYTF. The DNA of the CDR3 is TGCAGCGACTCGGACGGGTATGGCTACACCTTC.

The J gene is TRBJ1-5, the V gene TRBV29-1, with TRBD1 matching over 11 bases. There are 15 residues in the CDR3. The junction had 9 bases not matched to a gene; V was cut back by 4 bases and J by 7 bases. Germline CDR1 is SQVTM and CDR2 is ANQGSEA. This CDR3 reads CSVGYGQGAGQPQHF. CDR3 in DNA: TGCAGCGTTGGGTATGGACAGGGGGCGGGGCAGCCCCAGCATTTT.

The chain couples TRBV19 to TRBJ2-3, with 7 bases identical to TRBD2. Germline assignment: CDR1 LNHDA and CDR2 SQIVND (reference sequence). CDR3 length equals 13 residues. After removal of 9 bases from V and 4 bases from J, the junction contained 7 bases not matched to a gene. CDR3 coding DNA: TGTGCCAGCCGGGGGGTCCGGGCAGATACGCAGTATTTT. The encoded protein is CASRGVRADTQYF. The full variable domain, in which reference TRBV19 and TRBJ2-3 provide the parts outside the CDR3, is DGGITQSPKYLFRKEGQNVTLSCEQNLNHDAMYWYRQDPGQGLRLIYYSQIVNDFQKGDIAEGYSVSREKKESFPLTVTSAQKNPTAFYLCASRGVRADTQYFGPGTRLTVL.

J is TRBJ1-2 and V is TRBV30; no clear D. The CDR3 extends over 12 amino acids. Deletions cut 2 bases from V and 5 bases from J, with 9 bases between. The germline V gene has CDR1 GTSNPN and CDR2 SVGIG (reference sequence). CDR3 DNA: TGTGCCTGGAGTCCACGGGAGTATGGCTACACCTTC. Amino acid sequence: CAWSPREYGYTF.

This rearrangement joins TRBV27 to TRBJ1-1; D is unclear. CDR3 size: 16 residues. Germline CDR1 is MNHEY and CDR2 is SMNVEV (reference sequence). V lost 5 bases, J lost 3 bases, and 19 bases lay in between. The CDR3 DNA sequence: TGTGCCAGCAGTATCACCCCCGCCGGGATGGACACTGAAGCTTTCTTT. Amino acids: CASSITPAGMDTEAFF.

This clone was picked up one time. The V call is TRBV6-1, the J call TRBJ2-7, with 9 bases matching TRBD1. Looked up from germline, CDR1 is MNHNS and CDR2 is SASEGT. The CDR3 has 15 amino acids. J was trimmed by 2 bases and V by 7 bases; bases with no gene match: 9. The CDR3 loop reads CASTPSGTGPYEQYF. CDR3 DNA sequence: TGTGCCAGCACCCCTTCCGGGACAGGGCCCTACGAGCAGTACTTC.

The DNA for the CDR3 is TGCGCCAGCAGCTTGGCGGCATCTAGCACAGATACGCAGTATTTT. This gives the protein CASSLAASSTDTQYF. V and J are TRBV5-1 and TRBJ2-3, with unresolved D. Germline values: CDR1 SGHRS, CDR2 YFSETQ. The ends were cut back, 0 bases at V and 0 bases at J, with 8 bases in the middle. CDR3 length: 15 amino acids. Combining the CDR3 with reference TRBV5-1 and TRBJ2-3 gives the whole variable domain KAGVTQTPRYLIKTRGQQVTLSCSPISGHRSVSWYQQTPGQGLQFLFEYFSETQRNKGNFPGRFSGRQFSNSRSEMNVSTLELGDSALYLCASSLAASSTDTQYFGPGTRLTVL.

Notes on this clone: The same CDR3 also results from other DNA sequences found in this sample. The chain recombines TRBV15 with TRBJ2-7; D remains unclear. The CDR3 spans 14 residues. V lost 0 bases to trimming and J lost 2 bases, with 8 bases between them. Germline V gene sequence: CDR1 LNHNV, CDR2 YYDKDF (reference sequence). DNA of the CDR3: TGTGCCACCAGCAGAGATTTGGGGACCTACGAGCAGTACTTC. Translating gives CATSRDLGTYEQYF.

A single count supports this clone. The rearrangement uses TRBV5-6 and TRBJ2-1, with D perhaps matching TRBD2 (5 bases). Per germline, CDR1 SGHDT and CDR2 YYEEEE. The CDR3 sequence is 13 residues long. V was pared by 0 bases and J by 9 bases, with 10 bases between. The CDR3 DNA follows: TGTGCCAGCAGCTTGGACTTTGGGAGTGAGCAGTTCTTC. Its protein is CASSLDFGSEQFF.